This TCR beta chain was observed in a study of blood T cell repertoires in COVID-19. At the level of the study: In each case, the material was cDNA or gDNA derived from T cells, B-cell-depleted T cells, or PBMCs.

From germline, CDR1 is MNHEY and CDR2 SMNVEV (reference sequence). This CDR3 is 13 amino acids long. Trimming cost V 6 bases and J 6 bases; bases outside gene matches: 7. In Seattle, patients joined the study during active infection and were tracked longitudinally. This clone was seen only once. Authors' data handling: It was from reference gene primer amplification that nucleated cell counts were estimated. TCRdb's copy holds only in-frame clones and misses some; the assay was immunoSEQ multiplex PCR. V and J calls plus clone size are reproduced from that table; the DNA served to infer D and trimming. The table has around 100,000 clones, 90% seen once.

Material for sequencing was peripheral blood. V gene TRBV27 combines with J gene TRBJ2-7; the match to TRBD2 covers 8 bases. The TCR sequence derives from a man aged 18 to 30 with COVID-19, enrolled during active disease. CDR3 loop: CASSPTRGGEQYF. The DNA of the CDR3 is TGTGCCAGCAGCCCTACCCGGGGGGGCGAGCAGTACTTC.